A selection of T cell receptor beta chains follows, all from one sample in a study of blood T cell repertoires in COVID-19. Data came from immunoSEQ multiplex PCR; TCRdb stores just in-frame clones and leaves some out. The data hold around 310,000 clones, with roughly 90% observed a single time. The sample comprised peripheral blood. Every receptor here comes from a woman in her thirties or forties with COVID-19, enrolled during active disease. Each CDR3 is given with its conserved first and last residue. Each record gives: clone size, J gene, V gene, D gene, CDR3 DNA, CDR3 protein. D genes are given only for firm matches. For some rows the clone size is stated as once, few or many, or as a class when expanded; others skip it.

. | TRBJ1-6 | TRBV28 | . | TGTGCCAGCAGTGCTCAACTCTTGAGCTCCTATAATTCACCCCTCCACTTT | CASSAQLLSSYNSPLHF
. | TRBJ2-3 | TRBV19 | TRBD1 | TGTGCCAGTACCCTTGGACAGGGTCATCAGTATTTT | CASTLGQGHQYF
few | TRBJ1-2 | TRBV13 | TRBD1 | TGTGCCAGCAGACAAGACAGGGCCGGGGGCTACACCTTC | CASRQDRAGGYTF
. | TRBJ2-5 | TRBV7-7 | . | TGTGCTAGCAGCCCAAACTTGAGGGTAGGGGAGACCCAGTACTTC | CASSPNLRVGETQYF
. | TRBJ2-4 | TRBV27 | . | TGTGCCAGCAGTTTATCGGGGTATTGGGTCGGGGAAAACATTCAGTACTTC | CASSLSGYWVGENIQYF
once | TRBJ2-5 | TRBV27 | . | TGTGCCAGCAGTTTAAGTTCGGAGGCAAAGTGGGAGACCCAGTACTTC | CASSLSSEAKWETQYF
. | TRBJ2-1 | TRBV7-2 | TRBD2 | TGTGCCAGCAGCCCCCAGCGGGAGGCCTACAATGAGCAGTTCTTC | CASSPQREAYNEQFF
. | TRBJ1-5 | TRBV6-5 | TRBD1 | TGTGCCAGCAGCGCCGGGACAGGGCGGAAACAGCCCCAGCATTTT | CASSAGTGRKQPQHF
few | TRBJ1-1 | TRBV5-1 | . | TGCGCCAGCAGCTTGGTCTCAGGTACGAACACTGAAGCTTTCTTT | CASSLVSGTNTEAFF
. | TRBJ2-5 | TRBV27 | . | TGTGCCAGCAGCCCAGACACCGGGGGTGAAGAGACCCAGTACTTC | CASSPDTGGEETQYF
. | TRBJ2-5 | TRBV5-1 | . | TGCGCCAGCAGCTTTACTCGACAAGAGACCCAGTACTTC | CASSFTRQETQYF
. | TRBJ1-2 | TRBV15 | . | TGTGCCACCAGCTTAACCACAGTCTCAGATGGCTACACCTTC | CATSLTTVSDGYTF